This T cell receptor (beta chain) was captured by sequencing in a study of T cell repertoires in aging, cancer and after chemotherapy. The study, taken as a whole, reports: Median generation probability rose over the chemotherapy interval in each cancer cohort, suggesting rebound thymic output.

Amplification of TCR beta used genomic DNA extracted from peripheral blood. Worth noting for this clonotype: Its target is not known.

The CDR3 is 15 amino acids. Germline CDR1 and CDR2: LNHNV and YYDKDF (reference sequence). Trimming pared 3 bases from V and 6 bases from J, leaving 16 bases between. Multiplex touch-down PCR with TRB-A/B primers amplified rearranged V-D-J TRB sequences. TCRdb passed the multiplex PCR reads through MiXCR, listing each CDR3 protein once. The sample holds approximately 1,500 distinct CDR3 sequences, 28% seen once. The genes are TRBV15 and TRBJ2-3; possible D gene TRBD2, 7 bases. What was sequenced was blood. The clonotype was recovered from a human donor with a solid tumor. CDR3 DNA sequence: TGTGCCACCAGCAGCTTTCGTCGGGGGGCCGATACGCAGTATTTT. This gives the protein CATSSFRRGADTQYF.